This T cell receptor (beta chain) was sequenced for a study of blood T cell repertoires in COVID-19. This CDR3 comprises 16 residues. Trimming removed 0 bases at V and 1 base at J, with 10 bases between. Looked up from germline, CDR1 is LGHNA and CDR2 is YNFKEQ. TCRdb's table, derived via immunoSEQ multiplex PCR, lists solely in-frame clones and lacks some. Of over 250,000 clones listed, roughly 90% are singletons. This clone has a single count. Sequencing input: PBMCs or T cells enriched from blood (not recorded which). This clonotype was obtained from a man between 60 and 75 years old who had recovered from COVID-19. V is TRBV4-2 and J is TRBJ2-1; possibly TRBD1 for D (6 bases). CDR3: CASSQDPQGSYNEQFF. The CDR3, as DNA: TGTGCCAGCAGCCAAGATCCACAGGGATCCTACAATGAGCAGTTCTTC.